The rows below give T cell receptor beta chains drawn from one sample of a study of shared clonotypes between healthy human individuals. Measured with immunoSEQ multiplex PCR; TCRdb has only the in-frame clones, and not every one. The table records just under 350,000 clones, around 67% of them present only once. The sequenced sample consisted of memory CD4+ T cells sorted from blood. The receptor set was obtained from a man aged 30 to 39 in good health. Both conserved end residues are part of each CDR3. Fields, in order: clone size, V gene, D gene, J gene, CDR3 protein, CDR3 DNA. A D gene is named only where the DNA matches it firmly. Not all rows give a size; the values are once, few, many and, for expanded clones, a class.

>few|TRBV5-5|NA|TRBJ1-1
CASSTSWLANTEAFF
TGTGCCAGCAGCACTAGCTGGTTGGCCAACACTGAAGCTTTCTTT
>once|TRBV18|TRBD1|TRBJ2-6
CASSLQGSGANVLTF
TGTGCCAGCTCACTACAGGGGTCTGGGGCCAACGTCCTGACTTTC
>NA|TRBV29-1|TRBD2|TRBJ2-2
CSVGASGRSTGELFF
TGCAGCGTTGGCGCGAGCGGGAGGAGCACCGGGGAGCTGTTTTTT
>NA|TRBV9|NA|TRBJ1-3
CASAEGGTGNTIYF
TGTGCCAGCGCGGAGGGGGGCACTGGAAACACCATATATTTT
>NA|TRBV4-1|NA|TRBJ1-5
CASSHPVVVGQPQHF
TGCGCCAGCAGCCACCCCGTTGTGGTAGGTCAGCCCCAGCATTTT
>few|TRBV2|TRBD1|TRBJ2-3
CASSETRTGGGTDTQYF
TGTGCCAGCAGTGAGACCAGGACAGGGGGTGGCACAGATACGCAGTATTTT
>NA|TRBV5-4|NA|TRBJ2-7
CASSSPQTYEQYF
TGTGCCAGCAGCTCCCCCCAGACCTACGAGCAGTACTTC
>many|TRBV11-2|TRBD1|TRBJ1-2
CASSWDRGYGYTF
TGTGCCAGCAGCTGGGACAGGGGCTATGGCTACACCTTC
>few|TRBV30|NA|TRBJ2-5
CAWTTILGPSQETQYF
TGTGCCTGGACTACAATTCTCGGTCCCTCCCAAGAGACCCAGTACTTC
>NA|TRBV10-2|NA|TRBJ2-3
CATRRDPRETDTQYF
TGCGCCACCCGCAGGGACCCCCGGGAGACAGATACGCAGTATTTT
>many|TRBV2|NA|TRBJ2-7
CASSESGDRYEQYF
TGTGCCAGCAGTGAATCCGGTGACCGCTACGAGCAGTACTTC
>NA|TRBV2|NA|TRBJ2-7
CASRMGLSDEQYF
TGTGCCAGCAGGATGGGACTCTCTGACGAGCAGTACTTC
>NA|TRBV19|NA|TRBJ2-5
CASSIGPTQETQYF
TGTGCCAGTAGTATAGGGCCTACTCAAGAGACCCAGTACTTC
>many|TRBV2|NA|TRBJ2-6
CARQLDSGANVLTF
TGTGCCAGACAATTGGACTCTGGGGCCAACGTCCTGACTTTC
>once|TRBV18|NA|TRBJ2-5
CASSRARTLEGAQYF
TGTGCCAGCTCACGTGCGCGGACCCTGGAAGGGGCCCAGTACTTC
>NA|TRBV5-4|NA|TRBJ1-2
CASSLNPRAQGPGYTF
TGTGCCAGCAGCTTAAACCCCCGCGCACAGGGACCTGGCTACACCTTC
>few|TRBV19|NA|TRBJ2-3
CASSIGRADTQYF
TGTGCCAGTAGTATAGGCAGGGCAGATACGCAGTATTTT
>NA|TRBV15|NA|TRBJ1-5
CATSRDTRGYQPQHF
TGTGCCACCAGCAGAGATACACGGGGGTATCAGCCCCAGCATTTT
>NA|TRBV5-4|TRBD2|TRBJ2-7
CASSSGPTSGRVYEQYF
TGTGCCAGCAGCTCGGGGCCGACTAGCGGGAGGGTCTACGAGCAGTACTTC
>NA|TRBV19|TRBD1|TRBJ1-2
CASSPTGTGRNYGYTF
TGTGCCAGTAGTCCGACCGGGACAGGGCGTAACTATGGCTACACCTTC
>NA|TRBV4-1|TRBD1|TRBJ1-2
CASSLRTGSNYGYTF
TGCGCCAGCAGCCTCCGGACAGGGTCTAACTATGGCTACACCTTC
>NA|TRBV7-2|NA|TRBJ2-1
CASSLAGASSYNEQFF
TGTGCCAGCAGCTTGGCGGGGGCAAGCTCCTACAATGAGCAGTTCTTC
>NA|TRBV4-3|NA|TRBJ2-2
CASSQNLRAGELFF
TGCGCCAGCAGCCAAAATTTAAGAGCCGGGGAGCTGTTTTTT
>NA|TRBV12-5|TRBD1|TRBJ2-5
CASGPGTGLQETQYF
TGTGCTAGTGGTCCGGGGACAGGATTACAAGAGACCCAGTACTTC
>NA|TRBV11-2|NA|TRBJ2-1
CASSLTVGARVYNEQFF
TGTGCCAGCAGCTTAACAGTCGGGGCCCGCGTTTACAATGAGCAGTTCTTC